The rows below give T cell receptor beta chains drawn from one sample of a study of blood T cell repertoires in COVID-19. The table came from immunoSEQ multiplex PCR; TCRdb's copy has only in-frame clones and leaves some out. This repertoire shows tens of thousands of clones, about 88% found once; its top ten account for around 1.3%. The specimen was peripheral blood. The source of these receptors is a man between 60 and 75 years old with acute or convalescent COVID-19. Each CDR3 is given without its conserved first and last residue.

V gene	CDR3 protein
TRBV6-5	ASTITTSGGEQF
TRBV3-1/TRBV3-2	ASSQRELRVKDTQY
TRBV7-9	ASSPTPYEQY
TRBV9	ASSVGRTGNYEQY
TRBV6-5	ASSSRQGPNYGYT
TRBV3-1/TRBV3-2	ASSQARTGAF
TRBV5-1	ASSLEVRGSTEAF
TRBV14	ASSQGRGSAF
TRBV3-1/TRBV3-2	ASSPLGLGGTGELF
TRBV5-1	ASSLGTVNSYNEQF
TRBV12-3/TRBV12-4	ASSFTGSQTQH
TRBV18	ASSPNAHDEGNQPQH
TRBV3-1/TRBV3-2	ASSPGLAFGEQF
TRBV10-3	AIRSGTSADKQF
TRBV21-1	ASSDRQGTDTQY
TRBV30	AWSLQGAGTYEQY
TRBV14	ASSHGTGPYEQY
TRBV18	ASSPTSGGAEQY
TRBV5-1	ASSFLGGNKGYT
TRBV5-6	ASSLGTGRTYEGQY
TRBV7-9	ASSPRTSSYNEQF
TRBV2	ASSGRQGNEAF
TRBV6-6	ASRAAAASQY
TRBV3-1/TRBV3-2	ASSLVGGKMNTEAF